This T cell receptor beta chain comes out of a study of technical replicates of blood from a handful of donors. The method was immunoSEQ multiplex PCR; TCRdb's version includes in-frame clones alone and lacks a portion of them. The sample contains 45,000 to 50,000 clones, 80% to 95% of which appear only once. This clone was observed once. Per germline, CDR1 SGHTA and CDR2 FQGTGA. The V segment lost 0 bases and the J segment 6 bases; nucleotides outside the gene matches: 5. CDR3 length: 15 amino acids. The sequence was obtained from a human donor in good health. Some clones in this sample may be carry-over from other donors' samples. This chain joins TRBV7-3 and TRBJ2-3; 8 bases agree with TRBD2. Sequences were obtained from PBMCs. In nucleotides, the CDR3 is TGTGCCAGCAGCTTAACTAGCGGGGCCTGGGATACGCAGTATTTT. Encoded protein: CASSLTSGAWDTQYF.